Following are 15 T cell receptor beta chains from one sample sequenced in a study of T-cell memory formation after mild COVID-19. TCRdb used MiXCR to reprocess the 5' RACE reads, holding one entry per CDR3 protein. The repertoire holds more than 450,000 distinct CDR3 sequences, over 15% seen once, with 12% in the top ten. Source material: PBMCs or a T cell subset sorted from them (not recorded which). These receptor sequences come from an adult woman who had mild COVID-19 (a few samples of this study predate the infection). Cell type and time point are not known.

This clonotype has a handful of counts. This sequence joins TRBV4-2 and TRBJ2-3, with 7 bases aligning to TRBD2. CDR3 size: 18 residues. Germline V gene sequence: CDR1 LGHNA, CDR2 YNFKEQ. Unmatched junction bases numbered 11, after V lost 0 bases and J lost 2 bases. The CDR3 sequence: CASSQEGSGGDYTDTQYF. DNA of the CDR3: TGTGCCAGCAGCCAAGAAGGGAGTGGCGGGGACTACACAGATACGCAGTATTTT.

This clonotype was detected only a few times. The V and J genes are TRBV5-1 and TRBJ2-1, with D possibly TRBD2 on 5 matching bases. V was clipped by 6 bases and J by 4 bases, with 11 bases between them. This CDR3 is built from 13 residues. Germline V gene lookup returns CDR1 SGHRS and CDR2 YFSETQ. The CDR3 DNA reads TGCGCCAGCAATCAGCGGACTTACAATGAGCAGTTCTTC. It is translated as CASNQRTYNEQFF.

With regard to this clonotype: One end of the junction varies from germline; a read error may be responsible. The chain carries TRBV6-4 and TRBJ2-1; tentatively, D is TRBD1 (5 bases). Germline V gene lookup returns CDR1 MRHNA and CDR2 SNTAGT. This CDR3 has 13 amino acids. In DNA, the CDR3 is TGTGCCAGCAGTGAACAGGCCAACAATGAGCAGTTATTC. It is translated as CASSEQANNEQLF.

The chain carries TRBV19 and TRBJ1-2; 7 positions match TRBD1. CDR1 and CDR2 from the germline V gene are LNHDA and SQIVND (reference sequence). The CDR3 length is 15 residues. J was trimmed by 6 bases and V by 5 bases; bases with no gene match: 12. Here the CDR3 DNA reads TGTGCCAGTAGTCTCGCCGAGGGGGCTCTGGATGGCTACACCTTC. As protein: CASSLAEGALDGYTF.

V gene TRBV4-3 combines with J gene TRBJ2-1, with D uncertain. Trimming stripped 0 bases from V and 0 bases from J, with 9 bases between. The CDR3 spans 16 residues. Germline-derived CDR1 and CDR2 are LGHNA and YSLEER. The CDR3 here is CASSQDGASSYNEQFF. For the CDR3, the DNA is TGCGCCAGCAGCCAAGATGGAGCAAGCTCCTACAATGAGCAGTTCTTC.

This clonotype appeared a few times. V and J are TRBV12-3 or TRBV12-4 and TRBJ2-5; a weak D match, TRBD1 (5 bases). The CDR3 is made up of 14 amino acids. Trimming took 6 bases from V and 3 from J, leaving 14 bases between them. This CDR3 is CASSHRSREETQYF. The CDR3 bases are TGTGCCAGCAGCCATAGAAGCAGGGAAGAGACCCAGTACTTC.

This sequence joins TRBV18 and TRBJ2-3; 7 bases match TRBD2. The CDR3 loop spans 15 amino acids. V shed 2 bases, J shed 4 bases, and the junction held 6 bases outside the gene matches. The germline V gene encodes CDR1 KGHSH and CDR2 LQKENI. CDR3 region: CASSPSQRGPDTQYF. CDR3 in DNA: TGTGCCAGCTCACCATCGCAGCGGGGTCCAGATACGCAGTATTTT.

The V call is TRBV9, the J call TRBJ2-3; tentatively, D is TRBD1 (6 bases). CDR1 is SGDLS, CDR2 YYNGEE, per germline. The CDR3 spans 15 residues. The V end was cut by 1 base, the J end by 2 bases, with 11 bases between. The CDR3 DNA reads as TGTGCCAGCAGCGTATCGGGACAACACACAGATACGCAGTATTTT. Amino acids: CASSVSGQHTDTQYF.

The chain has TRBV29-1 and TRBJ2-5; D is unclear. Trimming cost V 7 bases and J 2 bases, with 17 bases left between them. Germline lookup yields CDR1 SQVTM and CDR2 ANQGSEA. The CDR3 has 14 residues. The CDR3 region has the DNA TGCAGCGCCCCCAGCAGGACCGTACAAGAGACCCAGTACTTC. Amino acid sequence: CSAPSRTVQETQYF.

The J gene is TRBJ2-3, the V gene TRBV9; D remains ambiguous. Between the trimmed V and J ends, which lost 0 bases and 5 bases, there was a span of 4 bases. Germline loops: CDR1 SGDLS, CDR2 YYNGEE. The CDR3 has 12 residues. Written as DNA, the CDR3 is TGTGCCAGCAGCGTAGATAGAGATACGCAGTATTTT. Protein sequence: CASSVDRDTQYF.

This clonotype occurred a few times. The V and J genes are TRBV12-3 or TRBV12-4 and TRBJ1-1; D unclear. V lost 7 bases and J 5 bases, leaving 14 bases between the germline ends. This CDR3 contains 13 residues. CDR3 coding DNA: TGTGCCAGCACCTTGGGAGGGAGGACTGAAGCTTTCTTT. Translation: CASTLGGRTEAFF.

This clonotype has more than one count but fewer than ten. The chain employs TRBV9 and TRBJ2-2, with D perhaps being TRBD1 or TRBD2 (5 bases each). V lost 4 bases, J lost 1 base, and 14 bases lay in between. The CDR3 spans 16 residues. CDR1 is SGDLS and CDR2 is YYNGEE in the germline V gene. CDR3 protein: CASSPGSGGNTGELFF. In nucleotides, the CDR3 is TGTGCCAGCAGCCCAGGGAGTGGGGGGAACACCGGGGAGCTGTTTTTT.

This clonotype was counted between two and nine times. The rearrangement joins TRBV21-1 to TRBJ1-3; the listed D gene, TRBD1, was not tested against the DNA. TRBV21-1 is deemed a pseudogene. The CDR3 sequence is 14 residues long. The CDR3 DNA sequence: TGTGCCAGCAGCAACAGGGGGACTGGAAACACCATATATTTT. Translating gives CASSNRGTGNTIYF.

This clonotype has a handful of counts. The chain carries TRBV3-1 and TRBJ2-2, with D perhaps given as TRBD1 or TRBD2 (6 bases each). The germline V gene has CDR1 LGHDT and CDR2 YNNKEL (reference sequence). The CDR3 has 15 residues. Trimming removed 4 bases at V and 6 bases at J, with 15 bases between. The CDR3 protein is CASSRGARRPGELFF. For the CDR3, the DNA is TGTGCCAGCAGCCGGGGGGCAAGAAGGCCCGGGGAGCTGTTTTTT.

This rearrangement joins TRBV5-1 to TRBJ1-1; 8 nucleotides agree with TRBD1. This CDR3 is 16 amino acids long. Per the germline V gene, CDR1 is SGHRS and CDR2 is YFSETQ. J was trimmed by 1 base and V by 5 bases; bases with no gene match: 10. For the CDR3, the DNA is TGCGCCAGCAGTCCCCTTCCCCAGGGGGCGAACACTGAAGCTTTCTTT. It translates to CASSPLPQGANTEAFF.